These T cell receptor beta chains were read from a single sample in a study of technical replicates of blood from a handful of donors. Data came from immunoSEQ multiplex PCR; TCRdb stores just in-frame clones and leaves some out. The sample carries around 69,000 clones, around 97% recorded once. Sequenced sample: T cells isolated from PBMCs. The receptor source for this set is a human donor in good health. CDR3s include the opening cysteine and the closing phenylalanine or tryptophan. D genes are given only for firm matches. Clone size is given for some rows only: seen once, a few or many times, or a class if the clone is expanded.

TRBD2 TRBJ2-3 TRBV4-1 - CASRSGLGSQDTQYF TGCGCCAGCAGATCGGGACTAGGGTCCCAAGATACGCAGTATTTT
- TRBJ1-1 TRBV6-5 - CASTAGLADLYEAFF TGTGCCAGCACCGCAGGACTGGCAGACTTATATGAAGCTTTCTTT
TRBD1 TRBJ1-5 TRBV11-2 once CASSTGQGYQPQHF TGTGCCAGCAGCACGGGACAGGGCTATCAGCCCCAGCATTTT
- TRBJ2-7 TRBV21-1 - CASVNRSPYEQYF TGTGCCAGCGTTAACAGGAGCCCCTACGAGCAGTACTTC
- TRBJ1-4 TRBV6-1 - CASRPGRGLNEKLFF TGTGCCAGCCGACCAGGGAGGGGACTCAATGAAAAACTGTTTTTT
TRBD1 TRBJ1-4 TRBV30 - CAWSARQGLTNEKLFF TGTGCCTGGAGTGCCCGACAGGGGCTTACTAATGAAAAACTGTTTTTT
TRBD1 TRBJ1-4 TRBV27 - CASSLMGQGNEKLFF TGTGCCAGCAGTTTAATGGGACAGGGTAATGAAAAACTGTTTTTT
TRBD1 TRBJ2-4 TRBV6-1 - CASSDTSFRGQNIQYF TGTGCCAGCAGTGATACCTCGTTCAGGGGGCAGAACATTCAGTACTTC
TRBD1 TRBJ1-3 TRBV6-5 - CASSLGTGRSTIYF TGTGCCAGCAGTCTCGGGACAGGGAGGAGCACCATATATTTT
TRBD2 TRBJ2-2 TRBV5-1 - CASSSTSGIPGELFF TGCGCCAGCAGCTCCACTAGCGGGATCCCCGGGGAGCTGTTTTTT
TRBD2 TRBJ2-1 TRBV7-9 - CASSSWTSGPYNEQFF TGTGCCAGCAGCTCCTGGACTAGCGGGCCCTACAATGAGCAGTTCTTC
TRBD2 TRBJ2-1 TRBV27 - CASSLGPLAGFNNEQFF TGTGCCAGCAGTTTGGGGCCTCTAGCGGGTTTTAACAATGAGCAGTTCTTC
- TRBJ1-6 TRBV28 - CASTSSYNSPLHF TGTGCCAGCACCAGCTCCTATAATTCACCCCTCCACTTT
TRBD2 TRBJ2-3 TRBV5-1 - CASSLQPGTSGGSTDTQYF TGCGCCAGCAGCTTACAACCCGGGACTAGCGGGGGATCGACAGATACGCAGTATTTT
TRBD1 TRBJ1-2 TRBV6-5 - CASSYSSGGYYGYTF TGTGCCAGCAGTTACTCTTCAGGGGGGTACTATGGCTACACCTTC
- TRBJ2-5 TRBV1 once CTSSQDTAGQETQYF TGCACCAGCAGCCAAGATACAGCGGGGCAAGAGACCCAGTACTTC
- TRBJ1-2 TRBV29-1 - CSVSSNYGYTF TGCAGCGTTTCGTCTAACTATGGCTACACCTTC
TRBD1 TRBJ1-2 TRBV6-5 - CASSEGQGNSGYTF TGTGCCAGCAGTGAAGGACAGGGAAACAGTGGCTACACCTTC
- TRBJ1-5 TRBV7-2 - CASSLADSQPQHF TGTGCCAGCAGCTTAGCTGACTCTCAGCCCCAGCATTTT
- TRBJ1-1 TRBV18 - CASSPSQGLENTEAFF TGTGCCAGCTCACCATCCCAGGGTTTAGAGAACACTGAAGCTTTCTTT
- TRBJ1-1 TRBV18 - CASSPDNVNTEAFF TGTGCCAGCTCACCGGACAACGTGAACACTGAAGCTTTCTTT
TRBD2 TRBJ2-3 TRBV10-1 - CASSDPGLAGAADTQYF TGCGCCAGCAGTGACCCTGGACTAGCGGGAGCTGCAGATACGCAGTATTTT
- TRBJ2-3 TRBV5-4 once CASSLQGPDTQYF TGTGCCAGCAGCTTGCAGGGCCCAGATACGCAGTATTTT
TRBD1 TRBJ1-5 TRBV19 - CASRAQTGGSNQPQHF TGTGCCAGCAGGGCCCAAACAGGGGGATCAAATCAGCCCCAGCATTTT
- TRBJ1-5 TRBV30 - CAWSVQANQPQHF TGTGCCTGGAGTGTACAGGCCAATCAGCCCCAGCATTTT
- TRBJ2-7 TRBV25-1 - CASSPWGDEQYF TGTGCCAGCAGTCCCTGGGGCGACGAGCAGTACTTC
- TRBJ1-2 TRBV21-1 - CASITTTPGLDGYTF TGTGCCAGCATCACCACTACTCCAGGGTTGGACGGCTACACCTTC
TRBD2 TRBJ2-3 TRBV5-6 - CASSPGLVSTDTQYF TGTGCCAGCAGCCCCGGACTAGTAAGCACAGATACGCAGTATTTT
TRBD1 TRBJ2-7 TRBV2 - CASADRDRGDEQYF TGTGCCAGCGCGGACCGGGACAGGGGGGACGAGCAGTACTTC